The 19 T cell receptor beta chains given below trace back to one sample, sequenced in a study of blood T cell repertoires in COVID-19. Libraries were prepared by immunoSEQ multiplex PCR; TCRdb keeps only in-frame clonotypes and omits some of them. The sample lists more than 300,000 clones; around nine tenths were seen once. The sample was PBMCs or T cells enriched from blood (not recorded which). The receptors derive from a woman younger than 35 who had recovered from COVID-19.

This sequence joins TRBV4-1 and TRBJ2-2, with D perhaps TRBD2 (5 bases). CDR1 and CDR2 from the germline V gene are MGHRA and YSYEKL. CDR3 length: 17 residues. V was clipped by 3 bases and J by 8 bases, with 22 bases between them. CDR3 DNA: TGCGCCAGCAGCCAGGAGACAAGCCGTTGGAGGCCGGGGGAGCTGTTTTTT. Its protein product is CASSQETSRWRPGELFF.

The J gene is TRBJ2-7, the V gene TRBV6-2 or TRBV6-3; TRBD2 agrees at 11 bases. This CDR3 has 16 amino acids. Germline CDR1 is MNHEY and CDR2 is SVGEGT. Losses at the gene ends were 5 bases for V and 4 bases for J; bases not matched to a gene: 10. The CDR3 sequence is CASSTQTSGAIYEQYF. The CDR3 DNA follows: TGTGCCAGCAGTACCCAGACTAGCGGGGCAATTTACGAGCAGTACTTC.

The gene calls are TRBV5-1 and TRBJ1-4, with TRBD1 matching 8 bases. CDR1 SGHRS and CDR2 YFSETQ come from the germline V gene. The CDR3 totals 15 residues. Trimming removed 4 bases from V and 6 bases from J; junction bases left unmatched: 8. The CDR3 sequence: CASSLRQGRDEKLFF. The CDR3 DNA sequence: TGCGCCAGCAGCCTACGACAGGGGAGGGATGAAAAACTGTTTTTT.

The rearrangement links TRBV27 to TRBJ1-1; tentatively, D is TRBD1 (6 bases). The CDR3 runs to 16 residues. Germline CDR1 MNHEY, CDR2 SMNVEV (reference sequence). V gave up 3 bases and J gave up 0 bases, with 14 bases separating them. CDR3 sequence reads: CASSFGRNRVNTEAFF. For the CDR3, the DNA is TGTGCCAGCAGTTTCGGTAGGAACAGGGTGAACACTGAAGCTTTCTTT.

The chain combines TRBV28 with TRBJ1-5; TRBD1 might be the D (5 bases). V lost 5 bases, J lost 1 base, and 12 bases lay in between. This CDR3 has 15 amino acids. Germline assignment: CDR1 MDHEN and CDR2 SYDVKM. The CDR3 region is CASSTQGRSNQPQHF. The DNA for the CDR3 is TGTGCCAGCAGTACCCAGGGTCGGAGCAATCAGCCCCAGCATTTT. Full variable domain (rest looked up from reference TRBV28 and TRBJ1-5): DVKVTQSSRYLVKRTGEKVFLECVQDMDHENMFWYRQDPGLGLRLIYFSYDVKMKEKGDIPEGYSVSREKKERFSLILESASTNQTSMYLCASSTQGRSNQPQHFGDGTRLSIL.

The chain joins TRBV20-1 to TRBJ1-4, with TRBD1 matching over 8 bases. This CDR3 is 11 amino acids long. Per germline, CDR1 DFQATT and CDR2 SNEGSKA (reference sequence). CDR3 sequence reads: CSKDRAGKLFF. CDR3 in DNA: TGCAGCAAGGACAGGGCGGGGAAACTGTTTTTT.

The V call is TRBV7-2, the J call TRBJ2-3; D not resolved. Germline V gives CDR1 SGHTA, CDR2 FQGNSA. The V end lost 1 base, the J end lost 0 bases, and 2 bases lay between the germline ends. The CDR3 is made up of 13 amino acids. CDR3 residues: CASSLVSTDTQYF. For the CDR3, the DNA is TGTGCCAGCAGCTTAGTAAGCACAGATACGCAGTATTTT. Full variable domain (remainder filled in from reference TRBV7-2 and TRBJ2-3): GAGVSQSPSNKVTEKGKDVELRCDPISGHTALYWYRQSLGQGLEFLIYFQGNSAPDKSGLPSDRFSAERTGGSVSTLTIQRTQQEDSAVYLCASSLVSTDTQYFGPGTRLTVL.

The chain links TRBV5-1 to TRBJ1-1; 9 positions agree with TRBD1. CDR1 and CDR2 from the germline V gene are SGHRS and YFSETQ. The CDR3 length is 17 residues. After removal of 2 bases from V and 3 bases from J, the junction contained 11 bases not matched to a gene. CDR3 amino acids: CASSLSTGGVLDTEAFF. The DNA of the CDR3 is TGCGCCAGCAGCTTATCAACAGGGGGCGTATTGGACACTGAAGCTTTCTTT.

CDR3 protein: CASSLGGGGFYNEQFF. The CDR3 DNA sequence: TGTGCCAGCAGCTTAGGGGGCGGGGGATTTTACAATGAGCAGTTCTTC. J is TRBJ2-1 and V is TRBV7-6, with 7 bases that match TRBD2. Germline V CDR1 and CDR2: SGHVS, FNYEAQ. J was trimmed by 4 bases and V by 1 base; bases with no gene match: 7. The length of the CDR3 is 16 residues.

The genes are TRBV7-6 and TRBJ1-1, with 8 bases that match TRBD1. Trimming removed 5 bases from V and 6 bases from J; junction bases left unmatched: 11. This CDR3 is 15 amino acids long. The germline V gene has CDR1 SGHVS and CDR2 FNYEAQ. The CDR3 protein is CASSLLTGESAEAFF. The CDR3 nucleotides are TGTGCCAGCAGCCTCTTGACAGGGGAGTCGGCTGAAGCTTTCTTT.

This clone was recorded a few times. V usage is TRBV27 and J usage is TRBJ2-1, with 7 bases identical to TRBD2. The V gene end was trimmed by 2 bases and the J gene end by 6 bases; junction bases not matched to a gene: 7. The CDR3 has 15 amino acids. Germline loops: CDR1 MNHEY, CDR2 SMNVEV (reference sequence). The CDR3 sequence is CASSLMWGGGNEQFF. CDR3 in DNA: TGTGCCAGCAGTTTAATGTGGGGGGGTGGCAATGAGCAGTTCTTC.

This chain connects TRBV6-5 to TRBJ2-7; 9 bases agree with TRBD1. CDR1 MNHEY and CDR2 SVGAGI come from the germline V gene. The ends lost 7 bases at V and 4 bases at J; junction bases unmatched: 11. The length of the CDR3 is 15 residues. CDR3 in DNA: TGTGCCAGCACTCGAGGCGGGACAGGGCGGTACGAGCAGTACTTC. Translating it yields CASTRGGTGRYEQYF.

J is TRBJ1-2 and V is TRBV19; 11 bases line up with TRBD1. Germline CDR1 reads LNHDA; CDR2 reads SQIVND (reference sequence). CDR3 length: 14 amino acids. The junction had 9 bases not matched to a gene; V was cut back by 7 bases and J by 8 bases. Here the CDR3 reads CASTLDRGRRGYTF. CDR3 bases: TGTGCCAGTACCTTGGACAGGGGGCGCCGAGGCTACACCTTC.

V and J are TRBV5-4 and TRBJ2-1; 7 nucleotides line up with TRBD1. CDR1 SGHNT and CDR2 YYREEE come from the germline V gene (reference sequence). Trimming took 0 bases from V and 6 from J; bases not matched to a gene: 9. The CDR3 spans 16 residues. The CDR3 DNA reads TGTGCCAGCAGCTTGGTTGCGGCAAGGGGGCTCAATGAGCAGTTCTTC. Its translation: CASSLVAARGLNEQFF.

The genes are TRBV10-3 and TRBJ1-1, with 9 bases aligning to TRBD1. Looked up from germline, CDR1 is ENHRY and CDR2 is SYGVKD. The CDR3 runs 13 residues. Trimming took 3 bases from V and 4 from J; bases not matched to a gene: 0. Here the CDR3 DNA reads TGTGCCATCAGTGAACAGGGGGCCACTGAAGCTTTCTTT. This sequence encodes CAISEQGATEAFF.

The rearrangement uses TRBV14 and TRBJ2-2; maybe TRBD1 (6 bases). This CDR3 is built from 13 residues. V dropped 4 bases and J dropped 5 bases, with 8 bases sitting between them. The germline V gene has CDR1 SGHDN and CDR2 FVKESK. CDR3 coding DNA: TGTGCCAGCAGCCTCCAGGGGACCGGGGAGCTGTTTTTT. It yields the protein CASSLQGTGELFF.

The chain employs TRBV7-9 and TRBJ1-1; a weak D match, TRBD1 (5 bases). Germline CDR1 is SEHNR and CDR2 is FQNEAQ (reference sequence). The length of the CDR3 is 13 residues. V was pared by 5 bases and J by 6 bases, with 13 bases between. CDR3 DNA: TGTGCCAGCAGCCGCGGCGGGGGTCCTGAAGCTTTCTTT. Protein: CASSRGGGPEAFF.

Written as DNA, the CDR3 is TGTGCCAGCAGTGAATGGCAGGGGGCCAACTATGGCTACACCTTC. This translates into CASSEWQGANYGYTF. The chain couples TRBV6-1 to TRBJ1-2; the match to TRBD1 covers 8 bases. Germline CDR1 reads MNHNS; CDR2 reads SASEGT. J was trimmed by 2 bases and V by 2 bases; bases with no gene match: 4. The CDR3 is made up of 15 amino acids.

The chain couples TRBV20-1 to TRBJ2-5; D remains ambiguous. The V and J ends lost 3 bases and 5 bases respectively, with 7 bases between them. Germline values: CDR1 DFQATT, CDR2 SNEGSKA (reference sequence). CDR3 size: 11 residues. This chain's CDR3 is CSASDRETQYF. Written as DNA, the CDR3 is TGCAGTGCTAGTGACCGGGAGACCCAGTACTTC.